The TCR beta chain under discussion was sequenced for a study of Ad26.COV2.S vaccination and SARS-CoV-2 variants. Study at large: Ad26.COV2.S, an intramuscular injection, was given once or twice 56 days apart. Findings and limits, study-wide: Breadth and depth estimates from TCRs may understate total T cell responses. Participants in the vaccine arm had higher spike-specific TCR breadth; placebo recipients had lower.

Clones were sequenced by immunoSEQ multiplex PCR, and TCRdb holds only the in-frame ones, with some missing. The sample yields hundreds of thousands of clones, approximately 85% seen once. CDR3 length: 11 residues. Trimming left V 1 base short and J 4 bases short, with 5 bases between. Germline lookup yields CDR1 GTSNPN and CDR2 SVGIG (reference sequence). This sample's treatment: 15 to 20 received Ad26.COV2.S at low or high dose, single or two shots; roughly five received placebo; per-sample allocation not given. Sampling took place 63 days after the first vaccine or placebo injection. Details on this clone: Its antigen is unknown. The sample has other DNA sequences that encode this CDR3 too.

This TCR came from a person between 18 and 59 years old who received the Ad26.COV2.S COVID-19 vaccine or a placebo. J is TRBJ2-7 and V is TRBV30, with a tentative D call TRBD2 (5 bases). The sample was peripheral blood, taken in a trial of Ad26.COV2.S vaccine versus placebo. For the CDR3, the DNA is TGTGCCTGGAGTGAGCGGTACGAGCAGTACTTC. Amino acid sequence: CAWSERYEQYF.